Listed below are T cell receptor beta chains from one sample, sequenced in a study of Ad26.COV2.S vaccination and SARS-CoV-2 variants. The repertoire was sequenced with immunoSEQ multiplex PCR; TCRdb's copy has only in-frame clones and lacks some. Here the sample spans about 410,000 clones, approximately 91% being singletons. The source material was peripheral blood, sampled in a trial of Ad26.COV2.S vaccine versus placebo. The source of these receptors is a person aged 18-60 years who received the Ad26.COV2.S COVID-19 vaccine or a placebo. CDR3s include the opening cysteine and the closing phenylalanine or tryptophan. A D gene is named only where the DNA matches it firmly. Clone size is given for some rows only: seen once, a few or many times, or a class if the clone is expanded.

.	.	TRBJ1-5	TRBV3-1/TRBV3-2	CASSQVSNQPQHF	TGTGCCAGCAGCCAAGTAAGCAATCAGCCCCAGCATTTT
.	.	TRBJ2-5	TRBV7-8	CASSLTPSLGVDQYF	TGTGCCAGCAGCTTAACCCCAAGCTTGGGGGTTGACCAGTACTTC
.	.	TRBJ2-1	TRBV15	CATSRRGPTYNEQFF	TGTGCCACCAGCCGGCGGGGGCCTACCTACAATGAGCAGTTCTTC
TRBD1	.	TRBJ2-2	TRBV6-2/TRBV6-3	CASSRLPGQANTGELFF	TGTGCCAGCAGCCGTCTTCCGGGACAGGCGAACACCGGGGAGCTGTTTTTT
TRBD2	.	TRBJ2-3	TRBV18	CASSSSLAGAGDTQYF	TGTGCCAGCTCATCATCTCTAGCGGGGGCTGGAGATACGCAGTATTTT
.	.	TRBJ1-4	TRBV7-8	CASSPAVRENEKLFF	TGTGCCAGCAGCCCAGCGGTCAGGGAGAATGAAAAACTGTTTTTT
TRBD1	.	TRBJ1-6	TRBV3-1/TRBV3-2	CASSQATGSRNSPLHF	TGTGCCAGCAGCCAAGCGACAGGGTCGAGGAATTCACCCCTCCACTTT
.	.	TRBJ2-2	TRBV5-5	CASSSIQRNTGELFF	TGTGCCAGCAGCTCGATACAGAGAAACACCGGGGAGCTGTTTTTT
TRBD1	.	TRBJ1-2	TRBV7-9	CASSPSGTGDGYTF	TGTGCCAGCAGCCCCTCCGGGACAGGGGATGGCTACACCTTC
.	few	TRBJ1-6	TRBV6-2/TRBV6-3	CASSYHTGSNNSPLHF	TGTGCCAGCAGTTACCACACAGGTTCGAATAATTCACCCCTCCACTTT
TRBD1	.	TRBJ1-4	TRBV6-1	CASSEAPGQGSEKLFF	TGTGCCAGCAGTGAAGCTCCGGGACAGGGGAGTGAAAAACTGTTTTTT
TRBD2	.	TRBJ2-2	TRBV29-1	CSVPGGMRGTGELFF	TGCAGCGTTCCGGGAGGTATGCGGGGGACCGGGGAGCTGTTTTTT
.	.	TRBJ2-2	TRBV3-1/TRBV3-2	CASSQAGMSTGELFF	TGTGCCAGCAGCCAAGCGGGTATGAGCACCGGGGAGCTGTTTTTT
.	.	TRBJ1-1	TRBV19	CASSIGQGAFF	TGTGCCAGTAGTATTGGCCAGGGGGCTTTCTTT
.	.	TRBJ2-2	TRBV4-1	CASAFPGAGELFF	TGCGCCAGCGCGTTTCCGGGGGCCGGGGAGCTGTTTTTT
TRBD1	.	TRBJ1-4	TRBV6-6	CASSYSHQGAPEKLFF	TGTGCCAGCAGTTACTCACACCAGGGGGCGCCTGAAAAACTGTTTTTT
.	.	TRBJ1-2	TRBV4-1	CASSQMGARDYGYTF	TGCGCCAGCAGCCAAATGGGGGCGAGGGACTATGGCTACACCTTC
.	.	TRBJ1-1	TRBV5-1	CASSTDSTEAFF	TGCGCCAGCAGCACCGACAGCACTGAAGCTTTCTTT
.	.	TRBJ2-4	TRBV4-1	CASSQVWGFNKNIQYF	TGCGCCAGCAGCCAAGTATGGGGGTTCAACAAAAACATTCAGTACTTC
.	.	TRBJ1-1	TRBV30	CAWRQERETEAFF	TGTGCCTGGAGACAGGAGAGGGAGACTGAAGCTTTCTTT
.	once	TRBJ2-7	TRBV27	CASSYRRQDRSYEQYF	TGTGCCAGCAGTTACCGACGACAGGACCGCTCCTACGAGCAGTACTTC
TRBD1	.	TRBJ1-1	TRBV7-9	CASSADRGSTEAFF	TGTGCCAGCAGCGCCGACAGGGGAAGTACTGAAGCTTTCTTT
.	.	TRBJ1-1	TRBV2	CASTETGNTEAFF	TGTGCCAGCACCGAAACAGGGAACACTGAAGCTTTCTTT
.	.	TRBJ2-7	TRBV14	CASSQDTGTAISYEQYF	TGTGCCAGCAGCCAAGATACGGGTACGGCCATTTCCTACGAGCAGTACTTC
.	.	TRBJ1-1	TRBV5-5	CASSPGDRQASEAFF	TGTGCCAGCAGCCCGGGGGACCGACAGGCGAGTGAAGCTTTCTTT
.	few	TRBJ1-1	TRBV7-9	CASSHAGSTEAFF	TGTGCCAGCAGCCACGCGGGTAGCACTGAAGCTTTCTTT
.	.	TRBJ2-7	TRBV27	CASSLRVSYEQYF	TGTGCCAGCAGTTTGAGGGTCTCCTACGAGCAGTACTTC
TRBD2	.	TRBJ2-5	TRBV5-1	CASSSSGGQETQYF	TGCGCCAGCAGTTCAAGCGGGGGCCAAGAGACCCAGTACTTC
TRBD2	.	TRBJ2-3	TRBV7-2	CASSLALAGELPDTQYF	TGTGCCAGCAGCTTAGCGTTAGCGGGGGAATTGCCAGATACGCAGTATTTT
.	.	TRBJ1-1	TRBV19	CASSLLAEAFF	TGTGCCAGTAGCTTGCTGGCTGAAGCTTTCTTT
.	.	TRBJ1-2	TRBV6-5	CASSSTGTGIDGYTF	TGTGCCAGCAGTTCTACGGGTACAGGGATTGATGGCTACACCTTC
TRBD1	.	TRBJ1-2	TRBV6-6	CASSIGTGNYGYTF	TGTGCCAGCAGTATAGGGACAGGGAATTATGGCTACACCTTC
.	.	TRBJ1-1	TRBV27	CASSLGVYTEAFF	TGTGCCAGCAGTTTAGGAGTTTACACTGAAGCTTTCTTT
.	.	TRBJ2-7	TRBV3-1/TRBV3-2	CASSQAGSLVYEQYF	TGTGCCAGCAGCCAAGCCGGATCCCTCGTCTACGAGCAGTACTTC
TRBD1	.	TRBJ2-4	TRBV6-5	CASRQDRVGNIQYF	TGTGCCAGCAGACAGGACAGGGTCGGAAACATTCAGTACTTC
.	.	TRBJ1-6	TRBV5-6	CASSPRIGEHYNSPLHF	TGTGCCAGCAGCCCGCGAATAGGGGAACATTATAATTCACCCCTCCACTTT
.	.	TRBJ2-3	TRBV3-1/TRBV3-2	CASSQDETHNTSTDTQYF	TGTGCCAGCAGCCAAGATGAGACACATAACACTAGCACAGATACGCAGTATTTT
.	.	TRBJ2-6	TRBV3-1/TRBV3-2	CASSQGVSSGANVLTF	TGTGCCAGCAGCCAAGGGGTTAGCTCTGGGGCCAACGTCCTGACTTTC
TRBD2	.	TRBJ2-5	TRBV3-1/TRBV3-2	CASSQARTSGVETQYF	TGTGCCAGCAGCCAAGCCCGGACTAGCGGGGTTGAGACCCAGTACTTC
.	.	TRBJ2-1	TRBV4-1	CASSQVFNEQFF	TGCGCCAGCAGCCAAGTGTTCAATGAGCAGTTCTTC
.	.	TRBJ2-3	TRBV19	CASSIGAGRALHTQYF	TGTGCCAGTAGTATTGGGGCGGGGCGGGCCCTGCATACGCAGTATTTT
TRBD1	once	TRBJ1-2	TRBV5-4	CASSWETGVTYGYTF	TGTGCCAGCAGCTGGGAGACAGGGGTCACCTATGGCTACACCTTC
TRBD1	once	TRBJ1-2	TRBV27	CASSLTRQGEGYGYTF	TGTGCCAGCAGTTTAACCAGGCAGGGGGAAGGCTATGGCTACACCTTC
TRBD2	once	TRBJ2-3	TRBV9	CASSVGASGGWVDTQYF	TGTGCCAGCAGCGTAGGCGCTAGCGGGGGTTGGGTAGATACGCAGTATTTT
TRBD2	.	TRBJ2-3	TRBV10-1	CAILVVPSGGTTSTDTQYF	TGCGCCATCCTAGTGGTCCCTAGCGGGGGGACGACTAGCACAGATACGCAGTATTTT
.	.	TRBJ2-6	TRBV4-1	CASSHIRQPRQGLSGANVLTF	TGCGCCAGCAGCCATATACGGCAGCCTCGGCAGGGTCTGAGTGGGGCCAACGTCCTGACTTTC
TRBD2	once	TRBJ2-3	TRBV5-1	CASSDTSGGVRGTDTQYF	TGCGCCAGCAGCGATACTAGCGGGGGCGTGAGGGGCACAGATACGCAGTATTTT
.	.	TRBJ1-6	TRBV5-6	CASSPGSAPLHF	TGTGCCAGCAGCCCAGGATCCGCGCCCCTCCACTTT
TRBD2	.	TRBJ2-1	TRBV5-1	CASSLVGGGARNEQFF	TGCGCCAGCAGCTTGGTAGGCGGGGGGGCCAGGAATGAGCAGTTCTTC
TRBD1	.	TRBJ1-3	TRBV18	CASSTTGTALPGNTIYF	TGTGCCAGCTCAACGACAGGGACCGCACTCCCTGGAAACACCATATATTTT
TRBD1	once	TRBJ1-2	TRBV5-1	CASRFRWVTDRVTYGYTF	TGCGCCAGCAGGTTCCGATGGGTAACGGACAGGGTTACCTATGGCTACACCTTC
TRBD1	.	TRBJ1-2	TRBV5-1	CASSEGPGDRSYGYTF	TGCGCCAGCAGCGAAGGACCCGGGGACAGGTCCTATGGCTACACCTTC